These 13 T cell receptor beta chains were sequenced from one sample in a study of shared clonotypes between healthy human individuals (dated by TCRdb to about 2020). For the CD8 naive samples, CD45RO-negative cells were positively selected for CCR7, yielding a CD45RA+CCR7+ population from which TemRA cells were excluded. Libraries were prepared through the immunoSEQ multiplex PCR assay. Drawn from immuneACCESS, this table holds only the in-frame rearrangements with V and J called that TCRdb kept. Clones are partly lost; checked studies trace under half to an unresolved V gene and leave the rest unexplained. This sample is represented by approximately 2,000,000 clones; just under 95% of them were singletons. The ten largest account for less than 2% of the sample. The sequenced sample was naive CD8+ T cells from PBMCs. This sample's cell subset or site label indicates: CD45RA+CCR7+. The origin of the receptors is a man aged 18 to 29 in good health. Some clones in this sample may be carry-over from other donors' samples.

The chain combines TRBV5-6 with TRBJ1-3; D call uncertain. The CDR3 sequence is 15 residues long. V lost 6 bases and J lost 0, with 13 bases in between. Germline values: CDR1 SGHDT, CDR2 YYEEEE. The CDR3 nucleotides read TGTGCCAGCACCTCATGGACTGACTCTGGAAACACCATATATTTT. Translation gives CASTSWTDSGNTIYF.

To note about this clone: The junction departs from germline at one end; a sequencing error may be responsible. The chain couples TRBV6-1 to TRBJ2-7, with D perhaps being TRBD1 or TRBD2 (5 bases each). CDR3 length: 13 residues. Germline loops: CDR1 MNHNS, CDR2 SASEGT. The DNA of the CDR3 is TGTGCCGGCAGCCAGAGGGGCGCCTACGAGCAGTACTTC. Translated: CAGSQRGAYEQYF.

The chain joins TRBV7-9 to TRBJ2-7; 7 bases are shared with TRBD1. The V segment lost 5 bases and the J segment 3 bases; nucleotides outside the gene matches: 7. CDR3 length: 14 residues. Germline V gene data show CDR1 as SEHNR and CDR2 as FQNEAQ (reference sequence). The CDR3 here is CASSRAGTDYEQYF. DNA of the CDR3: TGTGCCAGCAGCCGCGCCGGGACAGACTACGAGCAGTACTTC.

The J gene is TRBJ2-6, the V gene TRBV19; D possibly corresponds to TRBD1 (6 bases). V was clipped by 11 bases and J by 2 bases, with 10 bases between them. Germline V gene data show CDR1 as LNHDA and CDR2 as SQIVND (reference sequence). The CDR3 contains 13 residues. The CDR3 region is CACRGAGANVLTF. The CDR3 DNA follows: TGTGCCTGCAGGGGAGCTGGGGCCAACGTCCTGACTTTC.

The chain links TRBV19 to TRBJ2-7, with 11 nucleotides matching TRBD1. With V trimmed by 7 bases and J by 3 bases, 8 bases remained unmatched. Per the germline V gene, CDR1 is LNHDA and CDR2 is SQIVND (reference sequence). This CDR3 has 15 residues. CDR3 coding DNA: TGTGCCAGTACCACGGATGGGACAGGGGGCTACGAGCAGTACTTC. Protein product: CASTTDGTGGYEQYF.

A note on this clone: Different DNA sequences within this sample yield the same CDR3. V and J are TRBV27 and TRBJ2-7; D call uncertain. Trimming took 3 bases from V and 0 from J, leaving 6 bases between them. The CDR3 extends over 13 amino acids. CDR1 and CDR2 from the germline V gene are MNHEY and SMNVEV (reference sequence). CDR3 sequence (DNA): TGTGCCAGCAGTTTGGGCCTCTCCTACGAGCAGTACTTC. The encoded protein is CASSLGLSYEQYF.

The gene calls are TRBV27 and TRBJ2-3; the match to TRBD2 covers 15 bases. Trimming cost V 4 bases and J 10 bases; bases outside gene matches: 9. Germline CDR1 MNHEY, CDR2 SMNVEV (reference sequence). CDR3 length: 16 amino acids. CDR3 region: CASSSPWTSGRAPQYF. The CDR3, as DNA: TGTGCCAGCAGTTCACCCTGGACTAGCGGGAGGGCCCCGCAGTATTTT.

The table lists this clone with a few counts. The genes are TRBV5-5 and TRBJ1-1, with D possibly matching TRBD1 (5 bases). V was trimmed by 3 bases and J by 13 bases, leaving 13 bases between them. The germline V gene encodes CDR1 SGHKS and CDR2 YYEKEE (reference sequence). This CDR3 is built from 11 residues. DNA of the CDR3: TGTGCCAGCAGCTGGGGGGTCCAGGTTTTCTTT. Translating gives CASSWGVQVFF.

V is TRBV27 and J is TRBJ2-5; the D gene is possibly TRBD1 (5 bases). V lost 5 bases and J 9 bases, leaving 22 bases between the germline ends. Germline V gene lookup returns CDR1 MNHEY and CDR2 SMNVEV (reference sequence). CDR3 length equals 15 residues. This CDR3 is CASSPSPGGPGSQYF. The CDR3 nucleotides read TGTGCCAGCAGTCCCTCCCCTGGCGGACCAGGGTCCCAGTACTTC.

This clone was recorded only once. V is TRBV6-4 and J is TRBJ2-1, with TRBD1 as a possible D gene (5 bases). The germline gives CDR1 MRHNA, CDR2 SNTAGT. V shed 3 bases and J shed 8 bases, with 17 bases lying between them. This CDR3 contains 15 residues. The CDR3: CASSELVGVRDEQFF. In nucleotides, the CDR3 is TGTGCCAGCAGTGAGCTAGTAGGGGTACGTGATGAGCAGTTCTTC.

The V call is TRBV6-5, the J call TRBJ2-7; D remains unclear. Deletions cut 4 bases from V and 0 bases from J, with 13 bases between. Germline V gives CDR1 MNHEY, CDR2 SVGAGI. CDR3 length: 15 residues. The DNA for the CDR3 is TGTGCCAGCAGTTCCATCGGACGGCTCTCCTACGAGCAGTACTTC. Amino acid sequence: CASSSIGRLSYEQYF.

The chain couples TRBV7-9 to TRBJ2-5; D remains ambiguous. With 5 bases removed from V and 2 bases from J, the gap between germline ends came to 6 bases. The germline V gene encodes CDR1 SEHNR and CDR2 FQNEAQ (reference sequence). This CDR3 contains 12 residues. In DNA, the CDR3 is TGTGCCAGCAGCCAAGTTCAAGAGACCCAGTACTTC. Translated: CASSQVQETQYF.

The chain combines TRBV5-1 with TRBJ2-3; the D gene is possibly TRBD1 (6 bases). V dropped 4 bases and J dropped 0 bases, with 18 bases sitting between them. This CDR3 has 17 residues. Per the germline V gene, CDR1 is SGHRS and CDR2 is YFSETQ. The CDR3 is CASSPNLGGPSTDTQYF. The CDR3 coding sequence is TGCGCCAGCAGCCCCAACCTTGGGGGCCCTAGCACAGATACGCAGTATTTT.